This T cell receptor (beta chain) derives from a study of regulatory T cells in long-lasting Graves disease. CDR3 length equals 13 residues. Trimming shortened V by 5 bases and J by 4 bases, and 11 bases separated the two germline ends. CDR1 and CDR2 from the germline V gene are SEHNR and FQNEAQ (reference sequence). Arm-PCR of CDR3 regions with iRepertoire HTBI primers generated TCR beta libraries. One entry per CDR3 protein, called by TCRdb with MiXCR from the multiplex PCR reads. This table has around 450,000 distinct CDR3 sequences, 20% to 25% appearing once. The time point: persistent/refractory GD, antithyroid drugs over 5 years with positive TRAb. The authors made the TCR library using RNA they extracted from PBMCs.

This TCR was sampled from a female donor with Graves disease. This specimen consisted of peripheral blood mononuclear cells (PBMCs), obtained when the disease was refractory, from a patient treated with antithyroid drugs. The rearrangement links TRBV7-9 to TRBJ1-1; D perhaps matches TRBD1 (6 bases). DNA of the CDR3: TGTGCCAGCAGCACACGGGACACCACTGAAGCTTTCTTT. Translation gives CASSTRDTTEAFF.